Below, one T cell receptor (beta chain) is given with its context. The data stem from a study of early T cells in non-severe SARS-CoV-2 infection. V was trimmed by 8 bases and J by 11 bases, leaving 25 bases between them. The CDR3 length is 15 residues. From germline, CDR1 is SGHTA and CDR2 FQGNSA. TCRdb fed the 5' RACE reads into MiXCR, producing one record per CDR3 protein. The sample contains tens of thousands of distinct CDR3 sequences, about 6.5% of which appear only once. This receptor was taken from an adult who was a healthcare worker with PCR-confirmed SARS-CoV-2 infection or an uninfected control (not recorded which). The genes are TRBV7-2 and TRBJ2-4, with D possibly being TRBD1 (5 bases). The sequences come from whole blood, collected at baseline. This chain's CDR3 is CASRLQDGIASFQYF. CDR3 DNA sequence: TGTGCCAGCCGGTTACAGGATGGGATAGCATCATTTCAGTACTTC.